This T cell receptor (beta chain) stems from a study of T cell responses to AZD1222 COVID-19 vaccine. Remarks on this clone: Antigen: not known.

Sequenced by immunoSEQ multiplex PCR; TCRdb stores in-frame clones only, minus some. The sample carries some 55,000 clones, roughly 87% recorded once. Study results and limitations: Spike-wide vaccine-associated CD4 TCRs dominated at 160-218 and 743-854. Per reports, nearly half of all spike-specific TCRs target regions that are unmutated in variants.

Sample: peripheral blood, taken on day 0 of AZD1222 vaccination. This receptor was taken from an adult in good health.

This CDR3 is CASRGTAYGYTF. The CDR3 coding sequence is TGTGCCAGCAGGGGGACGGCCTATGGCTACACCTTC. This chain joins TRBV6-5 and TRBJ1-2; TRBD1 is a possible D gene (5 bases). V shed 6 bases and J shed 4 bases, with 9 bases lying between them. The germline CDR1 and CDR2 sequences are MNHEY and SVGAGI. The CDR3 loop spans 12 amino acids.